Below are 9 T cell receptor beta chains sequenced from a single sample in a study of T cells in Graves' hyperthyroidism and ophthalmopathy. The source material, RNA transcripts, was used to amplify TCR beta CDR3 regions. A first-round RT-PCR of the TCR CDR3 used the HTBI primer set. TCRdb reanalysed the multiplex PCR reads using MiXCR and keeps one entry per CDR3 protein. This sample has 600,000 to 900,000 distinct CDR3 sequences; less than 20% occur once, and the top ten carry 8.4%. Sequencing was done on a sample of blood. Source of these receptors: a man aged 18 to 30 with Graves' hyperthyroidism.

The V call is TRBV9, the J call TRBJ2-3; D unclear. CDR3 size: 16 residues. Germline V CDR1 and CDR2: SGDLS, YYNGEE. V dropped 5 bases and J dropped 1 base, with 17 bases sitting between them. As DNA, the CDR3 is TGTGCCAGCAGTGGCTCCCGGAGCCTAGGCACAGATACGCAGTATTTT. Translated: CASSGSRSLGTDTQYF.

J is TRBJ2-1 and V is TRBV24-1; weak D call: TRBD2 (6 bases). Germline V gene data show CDR1 as KGHDR and CDR2 as SFDVKD. The CDR3 loop spans 14 amino acids. V was cut by 2 bases and J by 9 bases, with 13 bases left in between. DNA for the CDR3: TGTGCCACCAGTGATTGGGCTAGCGAAGGTGAGCAGTTCTTC. It is translated as CATSDWASEGEQFF.

There are a few counts of this clonotype. The chain recombines TRBV28 with TRBJ1-1; no firm D call. This CDR3 region has 12 residues. V lost 7 bases, J lost 3 bases, and 9 bases lay in between. Germline assignment: CDR1 MDHEN and CDR2 SYDVKM. The CDR3, as DNA: TGTGCCAGCAATCCAGTTTACACTGAAGCTTTCTTT. It translates to CASNPVYTEAFF.

This clonotype has at least ten counts. The chain couples TRBV7-9 to TRBJ2-3; 11 positions match TRBD2. Unmatched junction bases numbered 7, after V lost 5 bases and J lost 3 bases. The CDR3 has 16 amino acids. Germline V gives CDR1 SEHNR, CDR2 FQNEAQ (reference sequence). This CDR3 reads CASSLWTSGLTDTQYF. The CDR3 bases are TGTGCCAGCAGCCTTTGGACTAGCGGGTTGACAGATACGCAGTATTTT.

This clonotype was detected a few times. This chain links TRBV28 with TRBJ2-2; no firm D call. Trimming shortened V by 0 bases and J by 7 bases, and 6 bases separated the two germline ends. CDR3 length: 13 amino acids. Germline CDR1 is MDHEN and CDR2 is SYDVKM. The CDR3, as DNA: TGTGCCAGCAGTTTATGGACGGGCGGGGAGCTGTTTTTT. Encoded protein: CASSLWTGGELFF.

This chain joins TRBV19 and TRBJ2-7; D is unclear. CDR1 and CDR2 (germline): LNHDA, SQIVND (reference sequence). The CDR3 totals 13 residues. V was clipped by 8 bases and J by 5 bases, with 16 bases between them. CDR3 in DNA: TGTGCCAGTGGCCTTGGGGTGGCACACGAGCAGTACTTC. It encodes CASGLGVAHEQYF.

The chain is built from TRBV4-2 and TRBJ2-3; tentative D call: TRBD2 (5 bases). CDR1 LGHNA and CDR2 YNFKEQ come from the germline V gene. V shed 1 base and J shed 2 bases, with 13 bases lying between them. CDR3 size: 16 residues. The CDR3 bases are TGTGCCAGCAGCCAAGCACGGACTCGCAACACAGATACGCAGTATTTT. Residues: CASSQARTRNTDTQYF.

In its sample, this clonotype was seen many times. The chain recombines TRBV12-3 or TRBV12-4 with TRBJ1-4; TRBD1 agrees at 9 bases. This CDR3 has 13 amino acids. After removal of 5 bases from V and 9 bases from J, the junction contained 4 bases not matched to a gene. CDR3: CASSRQGGQKLFF. The CDR3 DNA reads TGTGCCAGCAGTCGACAGGGGGGACAAAAACTGTTTTTT.

V usage is TRBV7-9 and J usage is TRBJ2-3; 13 bases match TRBD2. V lost 5 bases, J lost 2 bases, and 4 bases stayed unmatched. Germline CDR1 is SEHNR and CDR2 is FQNEAQ (reference sequence). The CDR3 contains 16 residues. CDR3 DNA sequence: TGTGCCAGCAGCACTGGACTAGCGGGAGCCACAGATACGCAGTATTTT. Its translation is CASSTGLAGATDTQYF.